The sequence of this T cell receptor (beta chain) was determined in a study of T-cell reconstitution after alpha-beta-depleted transplantation in children (dated by TCRdb to 2016 to 2018). About the full investigation: Using TCR repertoire profiling, the study quantitatively followed how T-cell immune reconstitution unfolded in children after TCRalphabeta/CD19-depleted allogeneic hematopoietic cell transplantation. Study-wide conclusions, independent of this receptor: Over the following months the frequencies of hyperexpanded clones went down, and after one year T-cell counts and TCRbeta diversity were mostly credited to newly produced T cells. In some patients, the high TCRbeta diversity seen at day 60 was put down to recipient T cells and intrathymic progenitors that had survived conditioning. The apparently early alphabetaT-cell count recovery about two months after transplant was reportedly dependent on only several hundred rapidly expanded clones derived from non-depleted graft cells.

V is cut back by 1 base and J by 2 bases, with 2 bases in the junction unmatched. Measured from the cysteine to the phenylalanine, the CDR3 is 15 residues long. This entry keeps only the CDR3 DNA: 45 bases, framed from base 1. The germline V gene specifies MGHRA as CDR1 and YSYEKL as CDR2. This clonotype was observed a handful of times. The antigen it binds to is not known. No much larger clonotype is one base removed from it; base qualities were not supplied. The library relied on PCR. These reads were obtained on an Illumina HiSeq 2500. TCR libraries were prepared with molecular barcoding, using unique molecular identifiers to normalize TCRbeta repertoire quantification. Using fastp at Q25 and MiXCR, TCRdb reprocessed the public reads and kept productive beta chains. Rows are unified per CDR3 protein, each entry keeping the most common DNA and genes. The sample records about a million distinct CDR3 sequences, about 31% of which are singletons. Of the sample, approximately 30% is held by the ten largest clones.

The sample's treatment or condition, from its label and the paper: allogeneic hematopoietic cell transplantation with graft depleted of TCRalphabeta T cells and CD19 B cells. Transplant recipients were children who received TCRalphabeta/CD19-depleted allogeneic hematopoietic cell grafts. The sequences come from PBMCs, mostly from graft donor cells, collected 360 days after TCRalphabeta/CD19-depleted stem cell transplant. The receptor's source is a boy in the first two years of life who had a stem cell transplant for SCID, so the T cells may come from the graft donor. The rearrangement combines TRBV4-1 with TRBJ2-7; 10 nucleotides in the junction match TRBD1. CDR3 protein: CASSQGDRGTYEQYF. Here is the DNA: TGCGCCAGCAGCCAAGGGGACAGGGGAACCTACGAGCAGTACTTC.